At least ten counts were recorded for the clone carrying this TCR beta chain. Antigen specificity is unknown. Absent ophthalmopathy progression within 18 months defined stable Graves' hyperthyroidism. The data originate from a study of T cells in Graves' hyperthyroidism and ophthalmopathy. Overall study findings and caveats: Ophthalmopathy was told apart from stable hyperthyroidism by a 13 V-J model. Blood also carried most thyroid clonotypes expanded above 0.001.

Researchers amplified the TCR beta CDR3 regions from RNA transcripts. An initial round of RT-PCR targeting the TCR CDR3 relied on the HTBI primer set. MiXCR, applied by TCRdb to the multiplex PCR reads, yields one record per CDR3 protein. The data hold a few hundred thousand distinct CDR3 sequences, with around 42% observed a single time. The CDR3 covers 16 residues. Trimming shortened V by 0 bases and J by 5 bases, and 16 bases separated the two germline ends. Germline values: CDR1 WNHNN, CDR2 SYGVQD (reference sequence). Specimen: peripheral blood or thyroid tissue (not recorded which). The rearrangement uses TRBV10-1 and TRBJ1-2; the D is unclear. This receptor was obtained from a woman under 30 with Graves' hyperthyroidism. The CDR3 region is CASSESEGPDDYGYTF. As DNA, the CDR3 is TGCGCCAGCAGTGAGTCGGAGGGTCCGGATGATTATGGCTACACCTTC.